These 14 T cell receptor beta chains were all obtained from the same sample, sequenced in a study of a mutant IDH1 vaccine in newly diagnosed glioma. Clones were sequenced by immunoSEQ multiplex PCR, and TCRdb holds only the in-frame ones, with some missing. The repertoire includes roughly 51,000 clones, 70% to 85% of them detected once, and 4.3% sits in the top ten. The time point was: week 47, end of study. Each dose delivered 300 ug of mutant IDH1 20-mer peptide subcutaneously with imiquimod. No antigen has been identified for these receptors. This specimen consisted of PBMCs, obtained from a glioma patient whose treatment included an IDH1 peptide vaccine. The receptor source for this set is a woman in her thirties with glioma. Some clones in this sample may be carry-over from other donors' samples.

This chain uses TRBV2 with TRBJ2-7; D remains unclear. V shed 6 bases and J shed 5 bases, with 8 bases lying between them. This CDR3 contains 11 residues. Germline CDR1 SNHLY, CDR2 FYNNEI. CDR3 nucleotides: TGTGCCAGCAGGGATCGGAACGAGCAGTACTTC. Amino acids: CASRDRNEQYF.

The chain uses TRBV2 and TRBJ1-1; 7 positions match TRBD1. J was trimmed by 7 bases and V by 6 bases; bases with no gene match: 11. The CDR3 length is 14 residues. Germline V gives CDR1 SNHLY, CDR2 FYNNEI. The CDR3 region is CASSREGGGYEAFF. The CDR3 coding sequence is TGTGCCAGCAGCCGCGAAGGAGGGGGCTATGAAGCTTTCTTT.

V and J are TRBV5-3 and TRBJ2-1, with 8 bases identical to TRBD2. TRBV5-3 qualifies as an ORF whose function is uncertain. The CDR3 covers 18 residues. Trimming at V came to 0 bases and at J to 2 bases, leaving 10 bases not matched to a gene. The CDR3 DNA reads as TGTGCCAGAAGCTTGGGGGTCACTAGCGGAACCACCTACAATGAGCAGTTCTTC. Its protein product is CARSLGVTSGTTYNEQFF.

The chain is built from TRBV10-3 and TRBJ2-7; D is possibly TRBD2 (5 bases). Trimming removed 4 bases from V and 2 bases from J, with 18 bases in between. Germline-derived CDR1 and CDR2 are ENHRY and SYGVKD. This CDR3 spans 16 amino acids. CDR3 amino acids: CAISGEGVATTYEQYF. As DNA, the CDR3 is TGTGCCATCAGTGGTGAGGGAGTAGCGACGACCTACGAGCAGTACTTC.

CDR3 bases: TGCGCCAGCAGCCACCCCTTGGACAGGGAACGCTATGGCTACACCTTC. It is translated as CASSHPLDRERYGYTF. The chain employs TRBV4-1 and TRBJ1-2; 8 bases are shared with TRBD1. The CDR3 spans 16 residues. The V gene end was trimmed by 3 bases and the J gene end by 4 bases; junction bases not matched to a gene: 10. Germline CDR1 reads MGHRA; CDR2 reads YSYEKL.

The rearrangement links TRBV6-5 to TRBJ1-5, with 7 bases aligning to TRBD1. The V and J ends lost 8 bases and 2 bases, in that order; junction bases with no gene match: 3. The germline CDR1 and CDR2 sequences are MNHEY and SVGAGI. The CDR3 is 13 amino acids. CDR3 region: CASSTGGNQPQHF. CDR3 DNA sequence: TGTGCCAGCTCCACAGGGGGCAATCAGCCCCAGCATTTT.

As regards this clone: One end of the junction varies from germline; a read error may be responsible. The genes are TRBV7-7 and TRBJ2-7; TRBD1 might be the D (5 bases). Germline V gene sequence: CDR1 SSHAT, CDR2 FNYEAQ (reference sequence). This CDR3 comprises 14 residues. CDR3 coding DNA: TGTGCTAGCAGCTTAGACCAGGGCTCCTACGAGCAGTACTTC. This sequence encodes CASSLDQGSYEQYF.

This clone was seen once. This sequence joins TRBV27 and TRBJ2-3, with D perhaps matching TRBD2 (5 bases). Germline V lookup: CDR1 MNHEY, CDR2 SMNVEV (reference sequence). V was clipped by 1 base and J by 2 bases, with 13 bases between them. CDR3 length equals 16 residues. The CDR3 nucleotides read TGTGCCAGCAGTTTATTTCAAGCGGATATCACAGATACGCAGTATTTT. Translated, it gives CASSLFQADITDTQYF.

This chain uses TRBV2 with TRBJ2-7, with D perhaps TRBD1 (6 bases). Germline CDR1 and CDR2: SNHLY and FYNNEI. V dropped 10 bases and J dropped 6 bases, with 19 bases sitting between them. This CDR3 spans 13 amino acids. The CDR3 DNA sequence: TGTGCCATTTCACAGGGTTTCATGTCCGAGCAGTACTTC. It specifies CAISQGFMSEQYF.

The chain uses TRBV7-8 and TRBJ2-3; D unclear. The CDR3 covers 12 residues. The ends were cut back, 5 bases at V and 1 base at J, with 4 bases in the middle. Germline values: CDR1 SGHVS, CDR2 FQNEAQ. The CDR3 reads CASSGGTDTQYF. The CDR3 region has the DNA TGTGCCAGCAGCGGAGGCACAGATACGCAGTATTTT.

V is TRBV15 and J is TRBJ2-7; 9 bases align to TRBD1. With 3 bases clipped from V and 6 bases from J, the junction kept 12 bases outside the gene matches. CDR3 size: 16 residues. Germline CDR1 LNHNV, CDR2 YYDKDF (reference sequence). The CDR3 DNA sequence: TGTGCCACCAGCAGCGAACAGGGGGCGATTGTTTTCGAGCAGTACTTC. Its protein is CATSSEQGAIVFEQYF.

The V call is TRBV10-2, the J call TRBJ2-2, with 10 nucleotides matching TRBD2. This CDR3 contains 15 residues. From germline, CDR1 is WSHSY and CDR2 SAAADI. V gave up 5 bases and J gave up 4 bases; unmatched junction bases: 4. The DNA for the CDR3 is TGCGCCAGCAGTCGGACTAGCGGCGCCACCGGGGAGCTGTTTTTT. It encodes CASSRTSGATGELFF.

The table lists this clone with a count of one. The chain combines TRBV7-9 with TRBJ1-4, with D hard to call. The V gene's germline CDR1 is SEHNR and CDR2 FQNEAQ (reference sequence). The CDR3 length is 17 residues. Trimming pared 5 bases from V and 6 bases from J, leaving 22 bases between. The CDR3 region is CASSPLEGSRDYEKLFF. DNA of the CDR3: TGTGCCAGCAGCCCCCTGGAGGGTTCGAGGGATTATGAAAAACTGTTTTTT.

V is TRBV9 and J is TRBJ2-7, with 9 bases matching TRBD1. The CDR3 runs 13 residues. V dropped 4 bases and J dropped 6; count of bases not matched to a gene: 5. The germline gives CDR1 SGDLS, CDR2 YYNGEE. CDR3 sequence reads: CASSSSDRGEQYF. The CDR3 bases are TGTGCCAGCAGCTCATCGGACAGGGGCGAGCAGTACTTC.